This T cell receptor (beta chain) was captured in a study of identical twins. Each CDR3 protein is one row after TCRdb ran MiXCR on the 5' RACE reads. The sample includes hundreds of thousands of distinct CDR3 sequences, roughly an eighth of them seen just once. This clonotype showed up just a few times. This CDR3 comprises 14 residues. Trimming left V 7 bases short and J 0 bases short, with 12 bases between. Looked up from germline, CDR1 is SQVTM and CDR2 is ANQGSEA. These data were likewise used in another study, on yellow fever vaccine responses in identical twins.

The sequencing input was PBMCs. This chain joins TRBV29-1 and TRBJ1-4; D unclear. The clonotype was recovered from a woman in her late teens or twenties in good health. This CDR3 is CSARLPTTNEKLFF. The CDR3 DNA sequence: TGCAGCGCCCGACTTCCAACAACTAATGAAAAACTGTTTTTT. Combining the CDR3 with reference TRBV29-1 and TRBJ1-4 gives the whole variable domain SAVISQKPSRDICQRGTSLTIQCQVDSQVTMMFWYRQQPGQSLTLIATANQGSEATYESGFVIDKFPISRPNLTFSTLTVSNMSPEDSSIYLCSARLPTTNEKLFFGSGTQLSVL.